This T cell receptor (beta chain) was captured in a study of T-cell memory formation after mild COVID-19. Comments on this clonotype: The antigen is not known.

Findings of the study overall: The CD4+ clones that contracted clustered mainly within CM and EM, and the CD8+ clones concentrated in EMRA.

This CDR3 spans 14 amino acids. From germline, CDR1 is DFQATT and CDR2 SNEGSKA (reference sequence). Trimming cost V 4 bases and J 5 bases, with 12 bases left between them. UMIs and sample barcodes were carried by the TCR alpha and TCR beta cDNA libraries that 5'RACE produced using constant-segment primers. TCRdb called the 5' RACE reads again in MiXCR, with one record for every CDR3 protein. The sample holds 470,000 or so distinct CDR3 sequences, roughly 18% seen once. The chain is built from TRBV20-1 and TRBJ1-6, with a tentative D call TRBD1 (5 bases). The sequenced material came from PBMCs or a T cell subset sorted from them (not recorded which). The origin of this receptor is an adult woman who had mild COVID-19 (a few samples of this study predate the infection). Cell type and time point are not known. The CDR3 sequence: CSAKKGLDNSPLHF. In DNA, the CDR3 is TGCAGTGCTAAAAAGGGGCTGGATAATTCACCCCTCCACTTT.